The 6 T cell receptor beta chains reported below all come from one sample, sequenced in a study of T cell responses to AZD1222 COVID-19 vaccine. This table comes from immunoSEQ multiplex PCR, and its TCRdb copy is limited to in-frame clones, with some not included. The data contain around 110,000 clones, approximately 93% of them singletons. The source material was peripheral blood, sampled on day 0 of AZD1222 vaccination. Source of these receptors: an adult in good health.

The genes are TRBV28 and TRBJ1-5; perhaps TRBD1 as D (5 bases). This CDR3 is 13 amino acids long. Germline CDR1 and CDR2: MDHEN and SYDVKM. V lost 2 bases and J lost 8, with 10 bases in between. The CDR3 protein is CASSLRGGKPQHF. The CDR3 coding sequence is TGTGCCAGCAGTTTACGGGGGGGGAAGCCCCAGCATTTT. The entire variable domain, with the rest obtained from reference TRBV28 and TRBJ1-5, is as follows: DVKVTQSSRYLVKRTGEKVFLECVQDMDHENMFWYRQDPGLGLRLIYFSYDVKMKEKGDIPEGYSVSREKKERFSLILESASTNQTSMYLCASSLRGGKPQHFGDGTRLSIL.

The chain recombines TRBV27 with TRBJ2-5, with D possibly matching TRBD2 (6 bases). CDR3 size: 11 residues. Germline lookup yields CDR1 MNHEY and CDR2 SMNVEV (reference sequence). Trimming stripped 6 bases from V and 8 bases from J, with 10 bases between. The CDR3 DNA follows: TGTGCCAGCAGGGCTAGCGCTACCCAGTACTTC. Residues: CASRASATQYF.

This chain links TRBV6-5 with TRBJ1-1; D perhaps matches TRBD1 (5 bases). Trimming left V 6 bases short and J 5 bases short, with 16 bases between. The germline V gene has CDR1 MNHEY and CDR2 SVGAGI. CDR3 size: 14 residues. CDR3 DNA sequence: TGTGCCAGCAGGGAGACGGGGCGGGGGACTGAAGCTTTCTTT. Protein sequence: CASRETGRGTEAFF.

CDR3 DNA: TGTGCCAGCAGCGCAGGAGGGACTAGCGGGAGGGGGGAGACCCAGTACTTC. It is translated as CASSAGGTSGRGETQYF. V gene TRBV9 combines with J gene TRBJ2-5; TRBD2 aligns across 16 bases. J gave up 5 bases and V 3 bases, and 7 bases lay outside the gene matches. Germline V CDR1 and CDR2: SGDLS, YYNGEE. This CDR3 is built from 17 residues. Using reference TRBV9 and TRBJ2-5 for the parts outside the CDR3, the full variable domain is DSGVTQTPKHLITATGQRVTLRCSPRSGDLSVYWYQQSLDQGLQFLIQYYNGEERAKGNILERFSAQQFPDLHSELNLSSLELGDSALYFCASSAGGTSGRGETQYFGPGTRLLVL.

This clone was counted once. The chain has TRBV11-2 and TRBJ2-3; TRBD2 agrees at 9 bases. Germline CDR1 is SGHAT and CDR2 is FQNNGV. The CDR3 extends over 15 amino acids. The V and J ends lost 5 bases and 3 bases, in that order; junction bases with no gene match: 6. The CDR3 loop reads CASSPWTSVTDTQYF. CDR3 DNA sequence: TGTGCCAGCAGCCCCTGGACTAGCGTGACAGATACGCAGTATTTT.

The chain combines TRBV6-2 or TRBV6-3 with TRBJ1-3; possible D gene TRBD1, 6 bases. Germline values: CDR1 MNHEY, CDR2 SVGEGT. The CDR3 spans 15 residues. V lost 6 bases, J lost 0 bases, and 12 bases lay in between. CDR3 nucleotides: TGTGCCAGCAGCCTGGGACATAACTCTGGAAACACCATATATTTT. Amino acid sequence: CASSLGHNSGNTIYF.